Below are 28 T cell receptor beta chains sequenced from a single sample in a study of prognosis after radiotherapy for stage I lung cancer. By two-round multiplex PCR, the TCR beta CDR3 was amplified from genomic DNA. Individual primers that were specific to each TRBV and TRBJ gene served in first-round PCR. TCRdb independently ran MiXCR on the multiplex PCR reads; one entry per CDR3 protein. Found here are 12,000 or so distinct CDR3 sequences, under 45% of them singletons; the top ten hold 53%. Sequenced here: PBMCs, sampled before or after stereotactic body radiation therapy (not recorded which). The source of these receptors is a donor over 45 with non-small cell lung cancer.

About this clonotype itself: This likely traces to a read error, being one base from a far larger clone. The chain carries TRBV7-6 and TRBJ2-7; TRBD2 matches at 11 bases. This CDR3 is built from 14 residues. V lost 7 bases to trimming and J lost 5 bases; unmatched junction nucleotides: 7. Germline CDR1 SGHVS, CDR2 FNYEAQ. CDR3 region: CASNRTSGPNEQYF. Written as DNA, the CDR3 is TGTGCCAGCAACCGGACTAGCGGGCCTAACGAGCAGTACTTC.

J is TRBJ2-5 and V is TRBV11-3; D is perhaps TRBD1 or TRBD2 (5 bases each). Trimming cost V 5 bases and J 2 bases, with 15 bases left between them. Germline V gene lookup returns CDR1 SGHNT and CDR2 YENEEA. The CDR3 has 15 residues. The CDR3 bases are TGTGCCAGCAGCCAGGGACCCCCACCACAAGAGACCCAGTACTTC. Translated: CASSQGPPPQETQYF.

This clonotype has ten or more counts. V usage is TRBV5-4 and J usage is TRBJ1-4; 9 nucleotides line up with TRBD1. The CDR3 is 15 amino acids. The J segment lost 2 bases and the V segment lost 3 bases, leaving 2 bases of the junction unmatched. The germline gives CDR1 SGHNT, CDR2 YYREEE (reference sequence). In DNA form, the CDR3 reads TGTGCCAGCAGCTCACAGGGGGCCACTAATGAAAAACTGTTTTTT. Protein product: CASSSQGATNEKLFF.

This clonotype was picked up many times. This chain joins TRBV5-6 and TRBJ1-3; no clear D gene. The germline V and J ends were trimmed by 5 bases and 1 base, with 7 bases remaining between them. Germline V gene sequence: CDR1 SGHDT, CDR2 YYEEEE. The CDR3 spans 13 residues. The CDR3 DNA reads TGTGCCAGCAGTTCGCCGTCTGGAAACACCATATATTTT. Protein product: CASSSPSGNTIYF.

This clonotype was seen ten or more times. The CDR3 bases are TGCAGTGCTAGAGATCCGCTAGCGGGGCGTTACAATGAGCAGTTCTTC. It codes for CSARDPLAGRYNEQFF. The V and J genes are TRBV20-1 and TRBJ2-1; 9 positions match TRBD2. The CDR3 length is 16 residues. CDR1 and CDR2 from the germline V gene are DFQATT and SNEGSKA (reference sequence). The junction had 7 bases not matched to a gene; V was cut back by 0 bases and J by 4 bases.

This chain uses TRBV12-3 or TRBV12-4 with TRBJ2-3, with 8 bases lining up with TRBD2. The length of the CDR3 is 19 residues. V was pared by 3 bases and J by 4 bases, with 18 bases of the junction left unmatched. This CDR3 is CASSLATRWVAGNADTQYF. The DNA for the CDR3 is TGTGCCAGCAGTTTGGCCACCAGGTGGGTAGCGGGAAACGCAGATACGCAGTATTTT.

On this clonotype: A far larger clone is one nucleotide away, so this likely arose from a read error. V and J are TRBV6-9 and TRBJ2-7; D ambiguous. Germline lookup yields CDR1 MNHGY and CDR2 SVAAGI. The CDR3 consists of 13 residues. CDR3 loop: CDSRTELFHEQYF. DNA for the CDR3: TGTGACAGCCGGACGGAGCTATTCCACGAGCAGTACTTC.

This clonotype was picked up many times. V gene TRBV7-2 combines with J gene TRBJ2-7, with a weak D call TRBD2 (7 bases). CDR1 and CDR2 (germline): SGHTA, FQGNSA. Between the trimmed V and J ends, which lost 1 base and 2 bases, there was a span of 9 bases. This CDR3 region has 14 residues. This CDR3 is CASSLEGGAYEQYF. CDR3 DNA: TGTGCCAGCAGCTTAGAAGGGGGGGCCTACGAGCAGTACTTC.

The sample holds many counts of this clonotype. The J gene is TRBJ1-5, the V gene TRBV28, with a possible D match to TRBD1 (5 bases). The germline V and J ends were trimmed by 3 bases and 3 bases, with 9 bases remaining between them. The V gene's germline CDR1 is MDHEN and CDR2 SYDVKM. The CDR3 consists of 14 residues. CDR3 coding DNA: TGTGCCAGCAGTTTGGTCAGGGACAATCAGCCCCAGCATTTT. As protein: CASSLVRDNQPQHF.

The chain joins TRBV12-3 or TRBV12-4 to TRBJ2-7; TRBD1 matches 7 bases. V lost 6 bases and J lost 4; bases outside the gene matches: 6. The CDR3 is 13 amino acids. Here the CDR3 reads CASRPGQKYEQYF. CDR3 coding DNA: TGTGCCAGCAGGCCGGGACAGAAGTACGAGCAGTACTTC.

Details on this clonotype: A junction boundary mismatches the germline segment, possibly from a read error. The chain joins TRBV7-2 to TRBJ2-1, with D hard to call. This CDR3 has 15 amino acids. Looked up from germline, CDR1 is SGHTA and CDR2 is FQGNSA. CDR3 coding DNA: TGTGCCAGCAGCTTAATTAGTACTTCCCCGAATGAGAAGTTCTTC. As protein: CASSLISTSPNEKFF.

CDR3 sequence (DNA): TGTGCAAGAAGTTGGGACGGAATCGAGCAGTACTTC. This codes for CARSWDGIEQYF. This chain connects TRBV6-5 to TRBJ2-7; D is perhaps TRBD1 or TRBD2 (5 bases each). The germline V gene encodes CDR1 MNHEY and CDR2 SVGAGI. The CDR3 is 12 amino acids.

This clonotype was seen ten or more times. The V call is TRBV25-1, the J call TRBJ2-5; 8 nucleotides match TRBD2. The length of the CDR3 is 17 residues. In germline, CDR1 is MGHDK, CDR2 SYGVNS. V dropped 6 bases and J dropped 5; count of bases not matched to a gene: 17. Here the CDR3 reads CASSGGGLAGGWETQYF. DNA for the CDR3: TGTGCCAGCAGCGGGGGGGGCCTAGCGGGCGGGTGGGAGACCCAGTACTTC.

This clonotype was counted at least ten times. This chain links TRBV6-2 or TRBV6-3 with TRBJ1-1; 8 bases align to TRBD1. The germline CDR1 and CDR2 sequences are MNHEY and SVGEGT. V was clipped by 2 bases and J by 7 bases; unmatched bases: 3. The CDR3 sequence is 13 residues long. This CDR3 reads CASSYRTGFEAFF. DNA for the CDR3: TGTGCCAGCAGTTACCGGACAGGGTTTGAAGCTTTCTTT.

This clonotype is medium-sized. The chain recombines TRBV27 with TRBJ2-2; D remains ambiguous. V lost 1 base, J lost 7 bases, and 4 bases lay in between. CDR1 is MNHEY, CDR2 SMNVEV, per germline (reference sequence). This CDR3 has 12 residues. The CDR3: CASSLWGGELFF. As DNA, the CDR3 is TGTGCCAGCAGTTTATGGGGCGGGGAGCTGTTTTTT.

CDR3 sequence reads: CAWRGLGASEVDTQYF. The CDR3 DNA follows: TGTGCCTGGAGAGGCCTCGGGGCGTCGGAGGTAGATACGCAGTATTTT. The chain combines TRBV30 with TRBJ2-3; either TRBD1 or TRBD2 may fit D (5 bases each). CDR3 length equals 16 residues. V was pared by 3 bases and J by 5 bases, with 21 bases between. Germline CDR1 GTSNPN, CDR2 SVGIG (reference sequence).

This clonotype has at least ten counts. This chain links TRBV19 with TRBJ2-1; 7 bases fit TRBD1. The CDR3 is made up of 14 amino acids. The germline V gene encodes CDR1 LNHDA and CDR2 SQIVND (reference sequence). Germline trimming cut 4 bases from V and 12 bases from J; bases unmatched to any gene: 12. DNA of the CDR3: TGTGCCAGTAGTAACCGGGACAGAGCTTTCGGGCAGTTCTTC. Its translation is CASSNRDRAFGQFF.

This clonotype was found once. Since a far larger clone is one base different, this is likely a read error. The chain has TRBV7-9 and TRBJ2-7; 13 bases fit TRBD2. The germline V gene has CDR1 SEHNR and CDR2 FQNEAQ (reference sequence). V lost 9 bases, J lost 5 bases, and 7 bases stayed unmatched. The CDR3 is 14 amino acids. This chain's CDR3 is CARSEGTSGNEQYF. In nucleotides, the CDR3 is TGTGCCAGAAGCGAGGGGACTAGCGGGAACGAGCAGTACTTC.

This chain connects TRBV9 to TRBJ2-2; D is uncertain. CDR1 and CDR2 (germline): SGDLS, YYNGEE. V was cut by 3 bases and J by 3 bases, with 3 bases left in between. This CDR3 spans 12 amino acids. CDR3 sequence: CASSAHTGELFF. For the CDR3, the DNA is TGTGCCAGCAGCGCGCACACCGGGGAGCTGTTTTTT.

This clonotype was seen ten or more times. The chain has TRBV18 and TRBJ2-1, with D uncertain. Deletions cut 2 bases from V and 3 bases from J, with 11 bases between. Germline-derived CDR1 and CDR2 are KGHSH and LQKENI. This CDR3 region has 15 residues. The CDR3 region has the DNA TGTGCCAGCTCACCAGCATGGGCAGACTACAATGAGCAGTTCTTC. It yields the protein CASSPAWADYNEQFF.

The chain carries TRBV5-1 and TRBJ1-6; TRBD1 is a possible D gene (5 bases). CDR1 and CDR2 from the germline V gene are SGHRS and YFSETQ. Trimming cost V 5 bases and J 5 bases, with 11 bases left between them. This CDR3 is built from 14 residues. The CDR3, as DNA: TGCGCCAGCAGATCAGGGAGCGATAATTCACCCCTCCACTTT. Protein sequence: CASRSGSDNSPLHF.

With respect to this clonotype: The junction and the germline gene differ at one end; a read error may be behind it. The CDR3 nucleotides are TGTTCCAGCAGCAACCGTAACTCGGGAAAAACTGAAGCCTTCTTT. Protein: CSSSNRNSGKTEAFF. The chain links TRBV12-3 or TRBV12-4 to TRBJ1-1; the D is unclear. The CDR3 sequence is 15 residues long.

This clonotype is classed as medium-sized. V and J are TRBV28 and TRBJ2-1; D ambiguous. This CDR3 has 11 residues. Trimming took 4 bases from V and 10 from J, leaving 8 bases between them. Germline V CDR1 and CDR2: MDHEN, SYDVKM. CDR3 residues: CASSWLGEQFF. The CDR3 nucleotides are TGTGCCAGCAGTTGGCTGGGAGAGCAGTTCTTC.

This clonotype was found many times. This chain uses TRBV7-6 with TRBJ2-5, with D uncertain. Germline values: CDR1 SGHVS, CDR2 FNYEAQ. This CDR3 has 14 residues. The ends were cut back, 2 bases at V and 5 bases at J, with 12 bases in the middle. The CDR3 nucleotides are TGTGCCAGCAGCTTAAACCGGGCCCGTGAGACCCAGTACTTC. This sequence encodes CASSLNRARETQYF.

This clonotype counts as medium-sized. The chain carries TRBV11-3 and TRBJ2-2; 9 bases agree with TRBD1. Germline V gene sequence: CDR1 SGHNT, CDR2 YENEEA. Trimming took 6 bases from V and 6 from J; bases not matched to a gene: 8. This CDR3 has 15 amino acids. CDR3 DNA sequence: TGTGCCAGCAGGGGATACAGGGGGCAAGCCGGGGAGCTGTTTTTT. It is translated as CASRGYRGQAGELFF.

This clonotype was seen just once. The chain carries TRBV6-1 and TRBJ1-2; D not certain. In germline, CDR1 is MNHNS, CDR2 SASEGT. The CDR3 sequence is 13 residues long. V gave up 5 bases and J gave up 8 bases, with 15 bases separating them. CDR3 nucleotide sequence: TGTGCCAGCAGTCCCGACGGACTGCGGGGCTACACCTTC. It encodes CASSPDGLRGYTF.

This clonotype occurred many times. CDR3 loop: CASSLARLAGGPQETQYF. In DNA, the CDR3 is TGTGCCAGCAGCTTAGCCCGACTAGCGGGGGGGCCCCAAGAGACCCAGTACTTC. V gene TRBV7-6 combines with J gene TRBJ2-5, with 14 bases lining up with TRBD2. V gave up 0 bases and J gave up 1 base; unmatched junction bases: 4. Germline V gene data show CDR1 as SGHVS and CDR2 as FNYEAQ. This CDR3 comprises 18 residues.

Details on this clonotype: This likely traces to a read error, being one base from a far larger clone. The J gene is TRBJ2-2, the V gene TRBV12-3 or TRBV12-4; 16 bases are shared with TRBD2. Unmatched junction bases numbered 16, after V lost 6 bases and J lost 9 bases. CDR3 size: 19 residues. DNA of the CDR3: TGTGCCAGCAGCCCAGGGACTAGCGGGAGGGCCCAAGAGGGCTGGGAGCTGTTTTTT. This sequence encodes CASSPGTSGRAQEGWELFF.